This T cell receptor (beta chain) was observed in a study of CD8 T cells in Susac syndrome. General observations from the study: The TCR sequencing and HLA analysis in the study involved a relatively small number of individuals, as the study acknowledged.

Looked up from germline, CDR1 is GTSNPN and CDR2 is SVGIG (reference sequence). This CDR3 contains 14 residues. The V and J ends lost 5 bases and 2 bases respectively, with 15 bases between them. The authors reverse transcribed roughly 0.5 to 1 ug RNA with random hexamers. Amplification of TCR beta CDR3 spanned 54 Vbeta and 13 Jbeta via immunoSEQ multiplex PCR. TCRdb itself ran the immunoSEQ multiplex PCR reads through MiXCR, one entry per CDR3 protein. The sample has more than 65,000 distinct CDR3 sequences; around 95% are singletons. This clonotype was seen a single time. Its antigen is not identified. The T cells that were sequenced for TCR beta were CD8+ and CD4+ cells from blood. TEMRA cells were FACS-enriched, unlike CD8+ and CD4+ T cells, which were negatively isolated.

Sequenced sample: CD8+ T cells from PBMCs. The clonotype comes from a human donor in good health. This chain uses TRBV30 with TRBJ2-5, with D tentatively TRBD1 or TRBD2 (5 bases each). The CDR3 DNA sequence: TGTGCCTGGTCCACCGGGACCGCGCAAGAGACCCAGTACTTC. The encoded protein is CAWSTGTAQETQYF.